One and the same sample provided the 14 T cell receptor beta chains below, sequenced in a study of T-cell memory formation after mild COVID-19. TCRdb independently ran MiXCR on the 5' RACE reads; one entry per CDR3 protein. The table includes some 210,000 distinct CDR3 sequences, approximately 20% detected once. The source material was PBMCs or a T cell subset sorted from them (not recorded which). These receptors originate from an adult woman who had mild COVID-19 (a few samples of this study predate the infection). Cell type and time point are not known.

The CDR3 reads CASTGGAVPGELFF. The CDR3 DNA is TGTGCCAGCACGGGGGGCGCGGTCCCCGGGGAGCTGTTTTTT. This chain joins TRBV7-9 and TRBJ2-2, with a weak D call TRBD2 (7 bases). Germline values: CDR1 SEHNR, CDR2 FQNEAQ (reference sequence). The V end lost 7 bases, the J end lost 6 bases, and 15 bases lay between the germline ends. CDR3 length equals 14 residues. The whole variable domain, filled in from reference TRBV7-9 and TRBJ2-2, reads DTGVSQNPRHKITKRGQNVTFRCDPISEHNRLYWYRQTLGQGPEFLTYFQNEAQLEKSRLLSDRFSAERPKGSFSTLEIQRTEQGDSAMYLCASTGGAVPGELFFGEGSRLTVL.

The chain links TRBV15 to TRBJ1-1; D unresolved. Per the germline V gene, CDR1 is LNHNV and CDR2 is YYDKDF (reference sequence). The CDR3 runs 12 residues. V lost 4 bases and J lost 4, with 7 bases in between. The CDR3 region is CATSIDTTEAFF. The DNA of the CDR3 is TGTGCCACCAGCATCGATACCACTGAAGCTTTCTTT.

The CDR3 is CASSLGTVVSGNTIYF. In nucleotides, the CDR3 is TGCGCCAGCAGCTTAGGGACCGTAGTCTCTGGAAACACCATATATTTT. The chain carries TRBV5-1 and TRBJ1-3, with D possibly TRBD1 on 5 matching bases. This CDR3 contains 16 residues. V was cut by 2 bases and J by 0 bases, with 12 bases left in between. CDR1 and CDR2 (germline): SGHRS, YFSETQ.

The table lists this clonotype with a few counts. The chain employs TRBV5-1 and TRBJ2-7; D call uncertain. CDR1 is SGHRS, CDR2 YFSETQ, per germline. This CDR3 is built from 15 residues. Between the trimmed V and J ends, which lost 0 bases and 3 bases, there was a span of 13 bases. The DNA for the CDR3 is TGCGCCAGCAGCTTGGATACAGCTTTAGGCTACGAGCAGTACTTC. The encoded protein is CASSLDTALGYEQYF.

The rearrangement uses TRBV12-3 or TRBV12-4 and TRBJ2-4, with D possibly being TRBD1 (6 bases). Trimming left V 5 bases short and J 2 bases short, with 10 bases between. CDR3 length equals 14 residues. CDR3 protein: CASSPTGTKNIQYF. CDR3 nucleotides: TGTGCCAGCAGTCCTACAGGGACCAAAAACATTCAGTACTTC.

This clonotype appeared many times. The J gene is TRBJ2-5, the V gene TRBV15; D is unresolved. Germline V gene lookup returns CDR1 LNHNV and CDR2 YYDKDF (reference sequence). V lost 4 bases and J 2 bases, leaving 5 bases between the germline ends. The CDR3 is 12 residues long. CDR3 nucleotides: TGTGCCACCAGCACAGTTCAAGAGACCCAGTACTTC. Protein sequence: CATSTVQETQYF.

V gene TRBV9 combines with J gene TRBJ2-7; D gene uncertain. Germline V CDR1 and CDR2: SGDLS, YYNGEE. The CDR3 runs to 13 residues. Trimming took 1 base from V and 4 from J, leaving 9 bases between them. As DNA, the CDR3 is TGTGCCAGCAGCGTAAATCTGGGGTACGAGCAGTACTTC. Translated, it gives CASSVNLGYEQYF.

The chain uses TRBV18 and TRBJ2-5, with 9 bases identical to TRBD1. This CDR3 is 15 amino acids long. Germline assignment: CDR1 KGHSH and CDR2 LQKENI. V was clipped by 4 bases and J by 5 bases; unmatched bases: 8. The chain's CDR3 is CASSRSGTGKETQYF. Here the CDR3 DNA reads TGTGCCAGCTCACGATCCGGGACAGGGAAGGAGACCCAGTACTTC.

This clonotype was seen at least ten times. The V and J genes are TRBV30 and TRBJ2-1; no reliable D call. Trimming pared 2 bases from V and 3 bases from J, leaving 8 bases between. The CDR3 loop spans 13 amino acids. The V gene's germline CDR1 is GTSNPN and CDR2 SVGIG (reference sequence). CDR3 DNA sequence: TGTGCCTGGAGTTACGGCCACTACAATGAGCAGTTCTTC. Translation: CAWSYGHYNEQFF.

The V call is TRBV6-2 or TRBV6-3, the J call TRBJ2-3; D assignment may be TRBD1 or TRBD2 (6 bases each). CDR3 length: 16 residues. V lost 6 bases and J 4 bases, leaving 20 bases between the germline ends. The V gene's germline CDR1 is MNHEY and CDR2 SVGEGT. This CDR3 is CASRTNREERPDTQYF. DNA of the CDR3: TGTGCCAGCAGGACCAACAGGGAGGAGAGGCCAGATACGCAGTATTTT.

This clonotype was counted many times. The V gene is TRBV5-1, the J gene TRBJ2-1; the D is unclear. The CDR3 covers 11 residues. Germline V gene data show CDR1 as SGHRS and CDR2 as YFSETQ. The germline V and J ends were trimmed by 0 bases and 9 bases, with 4 bases remaining between them. The CDR3 is CASSLAFEQFF. The DNA for the CDR3 is TGCGCCAGCAGCTTGGCCTTTGAGCAGTTCTTC.

This clonotype was found a few times. The chain employs TRBV12-3 or TRBV12-4 and TRBJ2-7; 8 bases match TRBD1. V lost 8 bases, J lost 2 bases, and 5 bases stayed unmatched. The length of the CDR3 is 13 residues. The CDR3 region is CASRQGRTYEQYF. The CDR3 DNA sequence: TGTGCCAGCCGACAGGGGCGGACCTACGAGCAGTACTTC.

The gene calls are TRBV6-6 and TRBJ2-7, with 10 nucleotides matching TRBD1. The CDR3 spans 15 residues. With 6 bases clipped from V and 2 bases from J, the junction kept 7 bases outside the gene matches. Per germline, CDR1 MNHNY and CDR2 SVGAGI (reference sequence). CDR3 loop: CASRSGTGDTYEQYF. CDR3 nucleotides: TGTGCCAGCAGGTCCGGGACAGGGGATACCTACGAGCAGTACTTC.

This clonotype has a handful of counts. The rearrangement uses TRBV4-3 and TRBJ1-1; D perhaps matches TRBD1 (5 bases). The ends were cut back, 0 bases at V and 4 bases at J, with 15 bases in the middle. In germline, CDR1 is LGHNA, CDR2 YSLEER. CDR3 length: 16 amino acids. The CDR3 nucleotides read TGCGCCAGCAGCCAAGATGTCGGGGGTGTTGGCACTGAAGCTTTCTTT. This gives the protein CASSQDVGGVGTEAFF.